This is a list of T cell receptor beta chains from one sample in a study of blood T cell repertoires in COVID-19. TCRdb's copy holds only in-frame clones and misses some; the assay was immunoSEQ multiplex PCR. The data hold over 250,000 clones, with around nine tenths observed a single time. The sequenced sample consisted of peripheral blood. Source of these receptors: a woman aged 70-85 years with COVID-19, enrolled during active disease. The CDR3 runs from the conserved cysteine through the conserved F or W. Size is omitted from some rows. Given values are once, few, many or a class for expanded clones.

TRBV30	TRBJ1-2	NA	CAWTQQGADYGYTF
TRBV5-1	TRBJ2-7	NA	CASSSTGVRVNEQYF
TRBV7-9	TRBJ1-3	NA	CASSSFDRQFSGNTIYF
TRBV7-2	TRBJ1-3	NA	CASRDPGVGGAGNTIYF
TRBV14	TRBJ2-5	NA	CASSQYRGRGETQYF
TRBV5-4	TRBJ1-2	NA	CASSLATGRYGYTF
TRBV18	TRBJ2-2	once	CASSLSTAETGELFF
TRBV7-9	TRBJ2-2	few	CASRTGQGATGELFF
TRBV13	TRBJ2-1	NA	CASGLAGGRLDEQFF
TRBV6-6	TRBJ2-2	once	CASRGGPNTGELFF
TRBV7-6	TRBJ2-1	once	CASSLEGGSSYNEQFF
TRBV5-1	TRBJ2-2	NA	CASSLGPGTGDTGELFF
TRBV5-1	TRBJ2-1	NA	CASSERTGGNEQFF
TRBV5-4	TRBJ2-4	NA	CASSLADRVDIQYF
TRBV24-1	TRBJ1-5	NA	CATGEVGSNQPQHF